A selection of T cell receptor beta chains follows, all from one sample in a study of T cells in localized non-small cell lung cancer. The repertoire was sequenced with immunoSEQ multiplex PCR; TCRdb's copy has only in-frame clones and lacks some. Among tens of thousands of clones listed, roughly three quarters were seen once. Specimen: peripheral blood, collected before any cancer treatment. These receptor sequences come from a male donor at least 60 years old with stage II squamous cell lung carcinoma. Both conserved end residues are part of each CDR3. The order of the fields is CDR3 length, V gene, J gene, CDR3 protein.

cdr3_length: 14; v_call: TRBV10-3; j_call: TRBJ1-3; cdr3_aa: CAISPTDGGNTIYF
cdr3_length: 12; v_call: TRBV6-5; j_call: TRBJ2-2; cdr3_aa: CASSYPGSGLFF
cdr3_length: 16; v_call: TRBV10-3; j_call: TRBJ2-3; cdr3_aa: CAISVNSGVGTDTQYF
cdr3_length: 14; v_call: TRBV5-5; j_call: TRBJ1-1; cdr3_aa: CASSLSGLGTEAFF
cdr3_length: 15; v_call: TRBV7-8; j_call: TRBJ1-5; cdr3_aa: CASSLSDSSNQPQHF
cdr3_length: 14; v_call: TRBV10-3; j_call: TRBJ1-1; cdr3_aa: CAIRSGTGHTEAFF
cdr3_length: 15; v_call: TRBV5-8; j_call: TRBJ2-1; cdr3_aa: CASSPGFRHLDEQFF
cdr3_length: 14; v_call: TRBV5-1; j_call: TRBJ2-7; cdr3_aa: CASTLVSGTYEQYF
cdr3_length: 16; v_call: TRBV30; j_call: TRBJ1-1; cdr3_aa: CAWSQMGQDRTKEAFF
cdr3_length: 13; v_call: TRBV6-1; j_call: TRBJ2-1; cdr3_aa: CASSEVGAREQFF
cdr3_length: 16; v_call: TRBV18; j_call: TRBJ1-2; cdr3_aa: CASSPSKTGAFYGYTF
cdr3_length: 14; v_call: TRBV6-5; j_call: TRBJ2-1; cdr3_aa: CASTPDRVYNEQFF
cdr3_length: 14; v_call: TRBV6-5; j_call: TRBJ2-4; cdr3_aa: CASSPSLAKNIQYF
cdr3_length: 14; v_call: TRBV6-5; j_call: TRBJ1-4; cdr3_aa: CASTDRVGNEKLFF
cdr3_length: 14; v_call: TRBV29-1; j_call: TRBJ2-7; cdr3_aa: CSVARDRSFHEQYF
cdr3_length: 18; v_call: TRBV28; j_call: TRBJ1-1; cdr3_aa: CASSLSGPWAARGTEAFF
cdr3_length: 15; v_call: TRBV5-8; j_call: TRBJ1-6; cdr3_aa: CASSLDRGTITPLHF
cdr3_length: 16; v_call: TRBV18; j_call: TRBJ1-5; cdr3_aa: CASSPLDRAVEQPQHF
cdr3_length: 15; v_call: TRBV10-3; j_call: TRBJ2-7; cdr3_aa: CAVREQGQGSYEQYF
cdr3_length: 14; v_call: TRBV13; j_call: TRBJ2-1; cdr3_aa: CASSFRLADNEQFF
cdr3_length: 18; v_call: TRBV4-1; j_call: TRBJ1-1; cdr3_aa: CASSQESFQGARNTEAFF
cdr3_length: 14; v_call: TRBV13; j_call: TRBJ1-4; cdr3_aa: CASSPGQGGEKLFF
cdr3_length: 14; v_call: TRBV2; j_call: TRBJ1-4; cdr3_aa: CASSEGGLHEKLFF
cdr3_length: 13; v_call: TRBV5-4; j_call: TRBJ2-1; cdr3_aa: CAGTRGLNNEQFF
cdr3_length: 12; v_call: TRBV7-9; j_call: TRBJ2-5; cdr3_aa: CASSPQGETQYF
cdr3_length: 14; v_call: TRBV5-1; j_call: TRBJ2-7; cdr3_aa: CASSLGQGAYEQYF
cdr3_length: 15; v_call: TRBV4-1; j_call: TRBJ2-7; cdr3_aa: CASSPPRTGGYEQYF
cdr3_length: 14; v_call: TRBV6-5; j_call: TRBJ2-2; cdr3_aa: CASSFNSGTGELFF
cdr3_length: 15; v_call: TRBV2; j_call: TRBJ1-1; cdr3_aa: CASSPWTRGDTEAFF
cdr3_length: 18; v_call: TRBV21-1; j_call: TRBJ2-7; cdr3_aa: CASSLRTGPREASYEQYF
cdr3_length: 14; v_call: TRBV7-3; j_call: TRBJ2-5; cdr3_aa: CASSPTGLQETQYF